This entry lists 25 T cell receptor beta chains sequenced from one sample in a study of CD8+CD57+ T cells in acquired aplastic anemia. TCR beta VDJ and CDR3 profiling used genomic DNA as template. TCRdb re-called the reads with MiXCR, one entry per CDR3 protein. The sample contains about 130,000 distinct CDR3 sequences, about 48% of which appear only once. The sequenced sample consisted of sorted CD4+, CD8+, or CD8+CD57+ T cells (not recorded which) from PBMCs. The receptors here all came from a human donor in good health, serving as a control.

The count of this clonotype is one. A much bigger clone sits one base away, suggesting this may be a read error. The chain couples TRBV18 to TRBJ2-7; D ambiguous. The CDR3 is 12 amino acids. In germline, CDR1 is KGHSH, CDR2 LQKENI. The CDR3: CASSPNFYGQYF. The CDR3, as DNA: TGTGCCAGCTCACCAAATTTCTACGGGCAGTACTTC.

V gene TRBV19 combines with J gene TRBJ1-2; D call uncertain. V was shortened by 4 bases and J by 12 bases, with 18 bases between the two germline ends. The germline V gene encodes CDR1 LNHDA and CDR2 SQIVND (reference sequence). CDR3 size: 13 residues. This chain's CDR3 is CASSNWTGSGNTF. DNA for the CDR3: TGTGCCAGTAGTAACTGGACCGGCTCTGGAAACACCTTC.

This clonotype came up a few times. The V and J genes are TRBV18 and TRBJ2-5, with TRBD1 as a possible D gene (6 bases). The length of the CDR3 is 16 residues. Trimming stripped 3 bases from V and 2 bases from J, with 16 bases between. Germline V lookup: CDR1 KGHSH, CDR2 LQKENI. CDR3 loop: CASSPGTSRGQETQYF. The CDR3 coding sequence is TGTGCCAGCTCACCGGGAACGTCGAGGGGGCAAGAGACCCAGTACTTC. Together with reference TRBV18 and TRBJ2-5, the CDR3 gives the full variable domain: NAGVMQNPRHLVRRRGQEARLRCSPMKGHSHVYWYRQLPEEGLKFMVYLQKENIIDESGMPKERFSAEFPKEGPSILRIQQVVRGDSAAYFCASSPGTSRGQETQYFGPGTRLLVL.

This clonotype showed up many times. In DNA form, the CDR3 reads TGTGCCAGCAGTAAATTTCAGGGGAGGGGGACTGAAGCTTTCTTT. It translates to CASSKFQGRGTEAFF. The chain employs TRBV6-2 or TRBV6-3 and TRBJ1-1; tentative D call: TRBD1 (6 bases). V was cut by 5 bases and J by 5 bases, with 18 bases left in between. The CDR3 extends over 15 amino acids. Germline CDR1 MNHEY, CDR2 SVGEGT.

The rearrangement uses TRBV25-1 and TRBJ1-1; D gene unclear. V gave up 1 base and J gave up 6 bases, with 12 bases separating them. Germline V lookup: CDR1 MGHDK, CDR2 SYGVNS. CDR3 size: 14 residues. The CDR3 protein is CASSESATSAEAFF. CDR3 coding DNA: TGTGCCAGCAGTGAATCCGCCACCTCGGCTGAAGCTTTCTTT.

The chain couples TRBV18 to TRBJ1-1; TRBD1 is a possible D gene (6 bases). Looked up from germline, CDR1 is KGHSH and CDR2 is LQKENI. CDR3 length: 15 residues. V was pared by 1 base and J by 8 bases, with 17 bases between. The CDR3, as DNA: TGTGCCAGCTCACCACAGGGGACAACTCCACTGGAAGCTTTCTTT. This encodes CASSPQGTTPLEAFF.

This clonotype was counted many times. The V and J genes are TRBV6-8 and TRBJ2-1, with TRBD1 matching 7 bases. Germline V CDR1 and CDR2: MNHGY, SAAAGT. The CDR3 is 15 amino acids. Losses at the gene ends were 8 bases for V and 5 bases for J; bases not matched to a gene: 12. CDR3 residues: CASLCPSGQHNEQFF. The CDR3 coding sequence is TGTGCCAGCCTATGTCCCTCGGGACAGCACAATGAGCAGTTCTTC.

This clonotype occurred many times. This chain links TRBV30 with TRBJ1-6; D unclear. Trimming pared 7 bases from V and 1 base from J, leaving 14 bases between. Germline loops: CDR1 GTSNPN, CDR2 SVGIG (reference sequence). This CDR3 spans 15 amino acids. CDR3 in amino acids: CALRVGMSYNSPLHF. CDR3 nucleotides: TGTGCCTTGCGCGTTGGGATGTCCTATAATTCACCCCTCCACTTT.

This clonotype was detected ten times or more. The chain links TRBV3-1 to TRBJ2-7; 7 nucleotides align to TRBD1. The CDR3 covers 13 residues. The germline V gene encodes CDR1 LGHDT and CDR2 YNNKEL (reference sequence). The V and J ends lost 5 bases and 2 bases, in that order; junction bases with no gene match: 3. Here the CDR3 reads CASSWDRAYEQYF. CDR3 in DNA: TGTGCCAGCAGCTGGGACAGAGCCTACGAGCAGTACTTC.

The genes are TRBV9 and TRBJ1-2; TRBD1 matches at 8 bases. Germline CDR1 and CDR2: SGDLS and YYNGEE. This CDR3 is 13 amino acids long. J was trimmed by 8 bases and V by 4 bases; bases with no gene match: 7. The CDR3 DNA is TGTGCCAGCAGCCAGGGACAGGTGTCCGGCTACACCTTC. This encodes CASSQGQVSGYTF.

This clonotype was observed a few times. A much larger clone differs by one base, so this may be a read error. The CDR3 end shows no conserved phenylalanine or tryptophan, and so a read error is likely. The chain combines TRBV6-1 with TRBJ2-7; no reliable D call. The CDR3 loop spans 13 amino acids. The ends were cut back, 2 bases at V and 0 bases at J, with 5 bases in the middle. Germline V gene lookup returns CDR1 MNHNS and CDR2 SASEGT. Written as DNA, the CDR3 is TGTGCCAGCAGTGAATATAACTCCTACGAGCAGTACCTC. It yields the protein CASSEYNSYEQYL.

The gene calls are TRBV24-1 and TRBJ2-1; 8 positions agree with TRBD1. CDR3 length equals 16 residues. Germline CDR1 reads KGHDR; CDR2 reads SFDVKD. V shed 4 bases and J 1 base; nucleotides not matched to a gene: 5. Written as DNA, the CDR3 is TGTGCCACCAGTGACCGAGGACAGGGATCCTACAATGAGCAGTTCTTC. Its translation: CATSDRGQGSYNEQFF.

This clonotype has a handful of counts. A much larger clone sits a single nucleotide away, making a read error possible. Without the conserved terminal phenylalanine or tryptophan, this CDR3 likely stems from a read error. This chain links TRBV6-5 with TRBJ1-2; D is perhaps TRBD1 (6 bases). From germline, CDR1 is MNHEY and CDR2 SVGAGI. Trimming cost V 2 bases and J 2 bases, with 12 bases left between them. The CDR3 is 15 residues long. The CDR3 loop is CASSYMPTGNYGYTL. The DNA of the CDR3 is TGTGCCAGCAGTTACATGCCGACAGGAAACTATGGCTACACCCTC.

This clonotype was counted many times. Here the CDR3 reads CASNPGLSGANVLTF. The CDR3 region has the DNA TGTGCCAGCAACCCAGGGTTATCTGGGGCCAACGTCCTGACTTTC. The chain joins TRBV7-2 to TRBJ2-6; a weak D match, TRBD1 (5 bases). Trimming pared 7 bases from V and 1 base from J, leaving 11 bases between. CDR3 length: 15 amino acids. CDR1 and CDR2 (germline): SGHTA, FQGNSA.

The V and J genes are TRBV29-1 and TRBJ2-5; D is uncertain. This CDR3 contains 11 residues. Trimming cost V 7 bases and J 5 bases, with 11 bases left between them. CDR1 and CDR2 from the germline V gene are SQVTM and ANQGSEA. As DNA, the CDR3 is TGCAGCGCAAACATAGGCGAGACCCAGTACTTC. Translation: CSANIGETQYF.

This clonotype was observed at least ten times. V and J are TRBV7-2 and TRBJ2-7; the match to TRBD2 covers 8 bases. CDR1 and CDR2 (germline): SGHTA, FQGNSA. V was pared by 3 bases and J by 5 bases, with 3 bases of the junction left unmatched. This CDR3 is built from 13 residues. CDR3 residues: CASSFKRGNEQYF. CDR3 bases: TGTGCCAGCAGCTTTAAGCGGGGGAACGAGCAGTACTTC.

This chain links TRBV24-1 with TRBJ2-6; 8 nucleotides agree with TRBD1. CDR3 size: 15 residues. J was trimmed by 3 bases and V by 6 bases; bases with no gene match: 3. Germline CDR1 reads KGHDR; CDR2 reads SFDVKD. CDR3 residues: CATSPGGGGANVLTF. The DNA of the CDR3 is TGTGCCACCAGTCCAGGGGGCGGTGGGGCCAACGTCCTGACTTTC.

The chain employs TRBV11-1 and TRBJ1-2, with TRBD1 matching 9 bases. Germline V lookup: CDR1 SGHAT, CDR2 FQDESV (reference sequence). After removal of 4 bases from V and 5 bases from J, the junction contained 11 bases not matched to a gene. This CDR3 contains 16 residues. CDR3 loop: CASSSSPGQGVYGYTF. The DNA of the CDR3 is TGTGCCAGCAGCTCATCTCCGGGACAGGGAGTATATGGCTACACCTTC.

On this clonotype: At one end, the junction sequence differs from germline, possibly due to a read error. The chain is built from TRBV10-3 and TRBJ1-4, with no clear D. This CDR3 spans 13 amino acids. In germline, CDR1 is ENHRY, CDR2 SYGVKD. CDR3 protein: CAISESWREKLFF. Here the CDR3 DNA reads TGTGCCATCAGTGAGTCGTGGCGGGAAAAACTATTTTTT.

This clonotype was seen ten or more times. V is TRBV11-2 and J is TRBJ1-2; D not resolved. The CDR3 runs 13 residues. V lost 0 bases to trimming and J lost 7 bases, with 9 bases between them. In germline, CDR1 is SGHAT, CDR2 FQNNGV. DNA of the CDR3: TGTGCCAGCAGCTTAGATCCTGGGGTTGGCTACACCTTC. Amino acid sequence: CASSLDPGVGYTF.

In this sample, this clonotype turned up many times. The rearrangement joins TRBV11-2 to TRBJ2-3; 8 bases map to TRBD1. Trimming took 5 bases from V and 2 from J; bases not matched to a gene: 12. Germline V CDR1 and CDR2: SGHAT, FQNNGV. This CDR3 region has 17 residues. The CDR3 DNA follows: TGTGCCAGCAGCCCGGGGGCAGGGGGCGGATTCACAGATACGCAGTATTTT. Translated, it gives CASSPGAGGGFTDTQYF.

This sequence joins TRBV15 and TRBJ2-5; 8 bases align to TRBD1. V lost 3 bases, J lost 2 bases, and 5 bases stayed unmatched. CDR3 length equals 15 residues. Per germline, CDR1 LNHNV and CDR2 YYDKDF (reference sequence). The CDR3 reads CATSSRQGRQETQYF. CDR3 DNA sequence: TGTGCCACCAGCAGCCGACAGGGGCGACAAGAGACCCAGTACTTC.

In its sample, this clonotype was seen many times. V and J are TRBV7-3 and TRBJ2-1; D is uncertain. In germline, CDR1 is SGHTA, CDR2 FQGTGA. The V and J ends lost 2 bases and 6 bases respectively, with 14 bases between them. There are 15 residues in the CDR3. CDR3 DNA sequence: TGTGCCAGCAGCTTAGGGCGAGACCGAGCCAATGAGCAGTTCTTC. Its translation is CASSLGRDRANEQFF. Looking up the rest from reference TRBV7-3 and TRBJ2-1 gives the full variable domain: GAGVSQTPSNKVTEKGKYVELRCDPISGHTALYWYRQSLGQGPEFLIYFQGTGAADDSGLPNDRFFAVRPEGSVSTLKIQRTERGDSAVYLCASSLGRDRANEQFFGPGTRLTVL.

V usage is TRBV10-3 and J usage is TRBJ2-1; 13 bases align to TRBD2. The CDR3 totals 15 residues. CDR1 and CDR2 from the germline V gene are ENHRY and SYGVKD. V lost 3 bases, J lost 4 bases, and 0 bases stayed unmatched. This CDR3 is CAISELAGGYNEQFF. CDR3 nucleotides: TGTGCCATCAGTGAACTAGCGGGAGGGTACAATGAGCAGTTCTTC.

This clonotype was detected only once. V gene TRBV5-1 combines with J gene TRBJ2-7; 9 bases map to TRBD1. The V segment lost 2 bases and the J segment 4 bases; nucleotides outside the gene matches: 10. CDR3 length: 16 residues. The germline gives CDR1 SGHRS, CDR2 YFSETQ. CDR3 sequence: CASSFTPGQGVYEQYF. The DNA of the CDR3 is TGCGCCAGCAGCTTCACACCGGGACAGGGAGTTTACGAGCAGTACTTC.